The TCR beta chain under discussion was sequenced for a study of identical twins. Study results and caveats: Out-of-frame alpha sequences shared by twins showed excess low generation probability.

Unique molecular identifiers were present on cDNA, and template switching added a universal primer site. TCRdb re-analysed the 5' RACE reads in MiXCR, keeping a single row per CDR3 protein. The sample lists 1.5 million to 2 million distinct CDR3 sequences; less than 40% were seen once. This clonotype was recorded many times. What it binds is unknown. From germline, CDR1 is SGHRS and CDR2 YFSETQ. CDR3 length: 14 amino acids. V lost 4 bases to trimming and J lost 4 bases, with 12 bases between them. Sample: cord blood. This chain joins TRBV5-1 and TRBJ2-1, with D perhaps TRBD1 (6 bases). The receptor comes from a newborn girl in good health. This CDR3 is CASSRSTGYNEQFF. In nucleotides, the CDR3 is TGCGCCAGCAGCCGATCGACAGGTTACAATGAGCAGTTCTTC.